A selection of T cell receptor beta chains follows, all from one sample in a study of Ad26.COV2.S vaccination and SARS-CoV-2 variants. The protocol was immunoSEQ multiplex PCR, while the TCRdb copy is restricted to in-frame clones and leaves out a portion. The sample includes hundreds of thousands of clones, roughly 90% of them seen just once. The sequences come from peripheral blood, collected in a trial of Ad26.COV2.S vaccine versus placebo. These receptor sequences come from a person aged 18-65 years who received the Ad26.COV2.S COVID-19 vaccine or a placebo. The CDR3 runs from the conserved cysteine through the conserved F or W. The D gene is left open where the match is weak. Clone size is given for some rows only: seen once, a few or many times, or a class if the clone is expanded.

v_call	clone_size	j_call	d_call	cdr3_aa	cdr3_nt
TRBV19	.	TRBJ1-1	.	CASSVGIVGTEAFF	TGTGCCAGTAGTGTAGGGATCGTCGGCACTGAAGCTTTCTTT
TRBV3-1/TRBV3-2	.	TRBJ1-2	.	CASRVEGDYGYTF	TGTGCCAGCAGGGTAGAAGGGGACTATGGCTACACCTTC
TRBV4-1	.	TRBJ2-3	.	CASSHRSIETDTQYF	TGCGCCAGCAGCCATCGGAGTATAGAGACAGATACGCAGTATTTT
TRBV19	.	TRBJ2-7	.	CASSRTRQYEQYF	TGTGCCAGTAGCCGAACCAGACAGTACGAGCAGTACTTC
TRBV3-1/TRBV3-2	.	TRBJ1-1	.	CASSLGASRAFF	TGTGCCAGCAGCCTAGGTGCGTCCCGGGCTTTCTTT
TRBV7-9	.	TRBJ2-7	TRBD1	CASSLRQGAGEQYF	TGTGCCAGCAGCTTACGCCAGGGGGCTGGTGAGCAGTACTTC
TRBV10-3	.	TRBJ2-7	TRBD2	CAIRRTSGSFEQYF	TGTGCCATCAGGAGGACTAGCGGGAGCTTCGAGCAGTACTTC
TRBV14	.	TRBJ1-2	.	CASSQAGTTGYTF	TGTGCCAGCAGCCAGGCCGGGACGACTGGCTACACCTTC
TRBV27	.	TRBJ2-7	TRBD2	CASSLTPPIAGNSYEQYF	TGTGCCAGCAGTTTAACTCCTCCTATAGCGGGAAACTCCTACGAGCAGTACTTC
TRBV7-2	once	TRBJ2-3	.	CASSLAFLDTQYF	TGTGCCAGCAGCTTAGCATTTTTGGATACGCAGTATTTT
TRBV29-1	.	TRBJ2-3	.	CSVVFGTDTQYF	TGCAGCGTTGTCTTTGGCACAGATACGCAGTATTTT
TRBV15	.	TRBJ2-1	.	CATSRDNGGNEQFF	TGTGCCACCAGCAGAGATAACGGCGGGAATGAGCAGTTCTTC
TRBV3-1/TRBV3-2	.	TRBJ1-1	.	CASSQDLRTEAFF	TGTGCCAGCAGCCAAGATCTGCGAACTGAAGCTTTCTTT
TRBV5-5	.	TRBJ1-2	.	CASSWGGGNYGYTF	TGTGCCAGCAGCTGGGGCGGGGGTAACTATGGCTACACCTTC
TRBV19	.	TRBJ2-3	TRBD1	CASSATGADTQYF	TGTGCCAGTAGTGCGACAGGGGCAGATACGCAGTATTTT
TRBV4-3	.	TRBJ1-6	TRBD1	CASSTLGQGYNSPLHF	TGCGCCAGCAGCACACTCGGACAGGGCTATAATTCACCCCTCCACTTT
TRBV19	.	TRBJ2-5	TRBD2	CASSLAGVSGETQYF	TGTGCCAGTAGTCTAGCGGGAGTCTCGGGAGAGACCCAGTACTTC
TRBV6-5	.	TRBJ2-7	.	CASSYSVQGGTYEQYF	TGTGCCAGCAGTTACTCGGTCCAGGGGGGCACCTACGAGCAGTACTTC
TRBV6-5	once	TRBJ1-5	.	CATRQGNQPQHF	TGTGCCACCAGACAAGGCAATCAGCCCCAGCATTTT
TRBV10-3	.	TRBJ2-3	TRBD1	CAILYRDRRTDTQYF	TGTGCCATACTATACCGGGACAGGCGCACAGATACGCAGTATTTT
TRBV19	.	TRBJ2-2	.	CASRMDSNTGELFF	TGTGCCAGTAGAATGGACAGCAACACCGGGGAGCTGTTTTTT
TRBV24-1	.	TRBJ2-1	.	CATSRYDEQFF	TGTGCCACCAGTAGGTATGATGAGCAGTTCTTC
TRBV5-1	few	TRBJ1-1	.	CASHREGTEAFF	TGCGCCAGTCACAGGGAGGGGACTGAAGCTTTCTTT
TRBV29-1	.	TRBJ1-1	.	CSTGEPYTEAFF	TGCAGCACCGGGGAACCCTACACTGAAGCTTTCTTT